This T cell receptor beta chain was observed in a study of CD4+ T cells in melanoma. Study results and limitations: Reportedly, melanoma neoantigen-specific CD4+ T cells showed varied differentiation states. CD8+ T cell, macrophage and B cell function reportedly correlated with neoantigen-specific CD4+ T cells.

TCRdb's copy holds only in-frame clones and misses some; the assay was immunoSEQ multiplex PCR. The profile shows around 10,000 clones, 55% to 75% of them singletons. With respect to this clone: Its specificity is unknown.

Germline loops: CDR1 SNHLY, CDR2 FYNNEI. The CDR3 runs 13 residues. The ends were cut back, 4 bases at V and 4 bases at J, with 10 bases in the middle. Source material: cells from a culture (not recorded whether cultured in vitro). The sequence was collected from a human donor with melanoma. The chain combines TRBV2 with TRBJ1-1; the D gene is possibly TRBD1 (5 bases). CDR3 region: CASSVTVATEAFF. The CDR3 coding sequence is TGTGCCAGCAGTGTGACAGTAGCCACTGAAGCTTTCTTT. Complete variable domain (other parts from reference TRBV2 and TRBJ1-1): EPEVTQTPSHQVTQMGQEVILRCVPISNHLYFYWYRQILGQKVEFLVSFYNNEISEKSEIFDDQFSVERPDGSNFTLKIRSTKLEDSAMYFCASSVTVATEAFFGQGTRLTVV.